The present T cell receptor beta chain was sequenced within a study of shared clonotypes between healthy human individuals. Findings and limits, study-wide: Enrolling few donors narrowed the genetic and exposure-history diversity that was represented.

Concerning this clone itself: Its antigen is undetermined.

In unsorted samples, genomic DNA was obtained using 90 million or so PBMCs. The CDR3 has 13 residues. Germline V gene sequence: CDR1 MGHRA, CDR2 YSYEKL. V was clipped by 1 base and J by 7 bases, with 7 bases between them. Evenly divided among several immunoSEQ plates was the genomic DNA of each subset. Among the unsorted PBMC samples, replicate PCRs used around 280 ng DNA, roughly 30,000 T cell genomes. Some clones are missing from TCRdb's copy, which holds only in-frame ones; the method was immunoSEQ multiplex PCR. Altogether around 500,000 clones are present, 70% to 80% being singletons, with the ten largest covering approximately 12%.

The specimen sequenced was PBMCs. The chain links TRBV4-1 to TRBJ1-4; the D is unclear. The source of this sequence is a woman aged 40 to 50 in good health. Some clones in this sample may be carry-over from other donors' samples. The CDR3 nucleotides are TGCGCCAGCAGCCAAGTTGAGGGTGAAAAACTGTTTTTT. Its protein product is CASSQVEGEKLFF.